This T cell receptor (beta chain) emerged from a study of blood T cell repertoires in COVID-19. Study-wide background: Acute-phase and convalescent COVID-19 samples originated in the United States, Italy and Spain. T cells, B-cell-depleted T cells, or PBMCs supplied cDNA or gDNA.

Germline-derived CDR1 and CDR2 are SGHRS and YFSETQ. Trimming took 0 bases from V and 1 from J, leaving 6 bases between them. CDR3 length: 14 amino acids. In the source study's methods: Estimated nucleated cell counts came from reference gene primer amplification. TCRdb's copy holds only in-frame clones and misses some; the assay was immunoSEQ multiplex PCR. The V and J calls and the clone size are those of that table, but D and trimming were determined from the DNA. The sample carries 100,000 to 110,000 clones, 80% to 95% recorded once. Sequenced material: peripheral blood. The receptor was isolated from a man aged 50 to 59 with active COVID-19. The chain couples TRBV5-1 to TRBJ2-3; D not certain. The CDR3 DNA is TGCGCCAGCAGCTTGGCCCCCGGCACAGATACGCAGTATTTT. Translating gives CASSLAPGTDTQYF.